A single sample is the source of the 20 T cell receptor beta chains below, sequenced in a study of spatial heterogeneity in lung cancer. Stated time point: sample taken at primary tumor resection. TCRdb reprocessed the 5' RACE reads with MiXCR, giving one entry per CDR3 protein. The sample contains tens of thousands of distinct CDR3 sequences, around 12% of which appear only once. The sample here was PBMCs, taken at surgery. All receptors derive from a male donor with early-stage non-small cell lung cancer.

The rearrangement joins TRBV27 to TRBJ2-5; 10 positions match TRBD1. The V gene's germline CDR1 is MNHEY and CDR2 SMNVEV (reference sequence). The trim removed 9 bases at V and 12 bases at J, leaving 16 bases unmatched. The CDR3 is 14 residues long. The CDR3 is CASKPGQGSASEYF. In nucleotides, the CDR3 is TGTGCCAGTAAACCGGGACAGGGGTCCGCCTCCGAGTACTTC.

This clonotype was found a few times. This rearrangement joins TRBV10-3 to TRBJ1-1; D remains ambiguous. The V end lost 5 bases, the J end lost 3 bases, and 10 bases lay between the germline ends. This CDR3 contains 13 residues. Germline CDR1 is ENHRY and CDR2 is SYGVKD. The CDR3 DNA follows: TGTGCCATCAGTCCGGGCCTCTACACTGAAGCTTTCTTT. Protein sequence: CAISPGLYTEAFF.

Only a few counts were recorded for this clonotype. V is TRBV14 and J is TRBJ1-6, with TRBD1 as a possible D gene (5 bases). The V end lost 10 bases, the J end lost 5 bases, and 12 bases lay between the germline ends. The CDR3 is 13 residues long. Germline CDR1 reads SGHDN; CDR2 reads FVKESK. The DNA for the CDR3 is TGTGCCACCCGGGGACGGAATAATTCACCCCTCCACTTT. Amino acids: CATRGRNNSPLHF.

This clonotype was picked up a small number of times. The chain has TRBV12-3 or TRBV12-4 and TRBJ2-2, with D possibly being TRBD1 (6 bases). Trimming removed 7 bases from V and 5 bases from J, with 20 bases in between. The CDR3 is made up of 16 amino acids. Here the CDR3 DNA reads TGTGCCAGCACCCCCTTTGACAGGCGTTTAACCGGGGAGCTGTTTTTT. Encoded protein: CASTPFDRRLTGELFF.

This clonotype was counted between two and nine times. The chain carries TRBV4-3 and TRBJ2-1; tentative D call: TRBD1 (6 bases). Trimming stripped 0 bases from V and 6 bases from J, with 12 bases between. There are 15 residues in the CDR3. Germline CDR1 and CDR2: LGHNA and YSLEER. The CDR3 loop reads CASSQDLVRGNEQFF. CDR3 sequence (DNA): TGCGCCAGCAGCCAAGATCTTGTCAGGGGCAATGAGCAGTTCTTC.

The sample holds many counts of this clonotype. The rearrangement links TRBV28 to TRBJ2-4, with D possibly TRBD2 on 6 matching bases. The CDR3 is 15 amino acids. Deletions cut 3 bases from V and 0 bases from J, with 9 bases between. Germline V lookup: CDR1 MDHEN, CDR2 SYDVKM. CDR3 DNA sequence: TGTGCCAGCAGTTTTGGGGGACTAGCCAAAAACATTCAGTACTTC. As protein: CASSFGGLAKNIQYF.

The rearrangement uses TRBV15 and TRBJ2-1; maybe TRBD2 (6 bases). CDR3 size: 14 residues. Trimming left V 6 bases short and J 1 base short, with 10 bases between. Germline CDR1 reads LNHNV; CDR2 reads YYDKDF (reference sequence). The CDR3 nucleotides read TGTGCCACCAGGTTGCGGGGTTCCTACAATGAGCAGTTCTTC. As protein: CATRLRGSYNEQFF. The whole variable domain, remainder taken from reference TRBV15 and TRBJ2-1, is DAMVIQNPRYQVTQFGKPVTLSCSQTLNHNVMYWYQQKSSQAPKLLFHYYDKDFNNEADTPDNFQSRRPNTSFCFLDIRSPGLGDTAMYLCATRLRGSYNEQFFGPGTRLTVL.

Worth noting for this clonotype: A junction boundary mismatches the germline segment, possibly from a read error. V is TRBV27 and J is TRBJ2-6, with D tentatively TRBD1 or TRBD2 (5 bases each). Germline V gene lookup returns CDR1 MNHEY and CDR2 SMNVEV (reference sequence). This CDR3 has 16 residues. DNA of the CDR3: TGTGCCAGCAGTCACACCAGGGCCTTCGGGGCCAACGTCCTGCCTTTC. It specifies CASSHTRAFGANVLPF.

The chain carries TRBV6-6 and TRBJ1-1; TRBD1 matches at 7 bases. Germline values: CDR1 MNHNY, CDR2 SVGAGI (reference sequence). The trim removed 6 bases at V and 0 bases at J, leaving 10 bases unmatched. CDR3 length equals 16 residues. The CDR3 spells CASSHNPGGLNTEAFF. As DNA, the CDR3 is TGTGCCAGCAGCCACAACCCAGGGGGTTTGAACACTGAAGCTTTCTTT.

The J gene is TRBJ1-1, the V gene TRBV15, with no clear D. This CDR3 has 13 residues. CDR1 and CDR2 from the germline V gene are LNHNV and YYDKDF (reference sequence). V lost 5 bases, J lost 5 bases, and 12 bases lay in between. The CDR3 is CATSFLRATEAFF. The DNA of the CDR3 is TGTGCCACCAGCTTCCTGAGGGCGACTGAAGCTTTCTTT.

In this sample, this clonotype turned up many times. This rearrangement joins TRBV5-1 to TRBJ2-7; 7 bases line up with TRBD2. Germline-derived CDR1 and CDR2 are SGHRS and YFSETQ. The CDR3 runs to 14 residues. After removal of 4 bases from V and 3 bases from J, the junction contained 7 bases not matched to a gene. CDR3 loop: CASSPTGGIYEQYF. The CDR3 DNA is TGCGCCAGCAGCCCTACGGGGGGTATCTACGAGCAGTACTTC.

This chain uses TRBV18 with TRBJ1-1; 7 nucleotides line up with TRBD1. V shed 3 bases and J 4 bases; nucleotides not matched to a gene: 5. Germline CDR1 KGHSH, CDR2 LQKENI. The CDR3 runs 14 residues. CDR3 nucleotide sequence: TGTGCCAGCTCACCTAACAGGGGCAGCACTGAAGCTTTCTTT. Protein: CASSPNRGSTEAFF. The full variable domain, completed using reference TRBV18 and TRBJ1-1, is NAGVMQNPRHLVRRRGQEARLRCSPMKGHSHVYWYRQLPEEGLKFMVYLQKENIIDESGMPKERFSAEFPKEGPSILRIQQVVRGDSAAYFCASSPNRGSTEAFFGQGTRLTVV.

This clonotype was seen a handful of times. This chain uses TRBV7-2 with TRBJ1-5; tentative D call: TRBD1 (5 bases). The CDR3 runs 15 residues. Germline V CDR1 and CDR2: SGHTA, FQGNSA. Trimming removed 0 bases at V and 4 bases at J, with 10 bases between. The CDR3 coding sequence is TGTGCCAGCAGCTTAGCGACGGCAGGGAATCAGCCCCAGCATTTT. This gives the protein CASSLATAGNQPQHF.

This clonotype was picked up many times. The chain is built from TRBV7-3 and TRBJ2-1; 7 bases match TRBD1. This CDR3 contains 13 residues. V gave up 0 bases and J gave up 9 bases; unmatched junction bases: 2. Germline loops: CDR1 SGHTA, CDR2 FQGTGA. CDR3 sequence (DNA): TGTGCCAGCAGCTTAACAGGGGGCAGTGAGCAGTTCTTC. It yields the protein CASSLTGGSEQFF.

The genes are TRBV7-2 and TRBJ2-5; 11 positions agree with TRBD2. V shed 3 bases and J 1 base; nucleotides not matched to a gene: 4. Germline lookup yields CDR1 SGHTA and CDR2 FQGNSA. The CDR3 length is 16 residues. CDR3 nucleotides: TGTGCCAGCAGCTTTGGACTAGCGGGCGGCCAAGAGACCCAGTACTTC. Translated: CASSFGLAGGQETQYF.

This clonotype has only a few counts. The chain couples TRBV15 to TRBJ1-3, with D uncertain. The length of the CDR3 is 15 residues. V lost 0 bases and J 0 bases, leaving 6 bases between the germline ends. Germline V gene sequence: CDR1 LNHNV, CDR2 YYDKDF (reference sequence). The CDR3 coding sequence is TGTGCCACCAGCAGAGACAGCTCCTCTGGAAACACCATATATTTT. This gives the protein CATSRDSSSGNTIYF. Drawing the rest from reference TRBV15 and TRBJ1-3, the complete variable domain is DAMVIQNPRYQVTQFGKPVTLSCSQTLNHNVMYWYQQKSSQAPKLLFHYYDKDFNNEADTPDNFQSRRPNTSFCFLDIRSPGLGDTAMYLCATSRDSSSGNTIYFGEGSWLTVV.

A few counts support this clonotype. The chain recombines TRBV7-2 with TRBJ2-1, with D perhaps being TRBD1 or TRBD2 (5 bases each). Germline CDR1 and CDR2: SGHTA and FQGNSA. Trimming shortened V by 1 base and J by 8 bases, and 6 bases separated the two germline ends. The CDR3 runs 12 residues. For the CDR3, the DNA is TGTGCCAGCAGCTTAGGGGGGTATGAGCAGTTCTTC. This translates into CASSLGGYEQFF.

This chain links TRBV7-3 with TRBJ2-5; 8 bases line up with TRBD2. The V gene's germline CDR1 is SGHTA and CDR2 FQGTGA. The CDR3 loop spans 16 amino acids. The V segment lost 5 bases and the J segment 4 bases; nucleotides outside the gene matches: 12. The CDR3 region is CASSPSGSGIRETQYF. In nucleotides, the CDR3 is TGTGCCAGCAGCCCAAGTGGTAGCGGGATCCGAGAGACCCAGTACTTC.

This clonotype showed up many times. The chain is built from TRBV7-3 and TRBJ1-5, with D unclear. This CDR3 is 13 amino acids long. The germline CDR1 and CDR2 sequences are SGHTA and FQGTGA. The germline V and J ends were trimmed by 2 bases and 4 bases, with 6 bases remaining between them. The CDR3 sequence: CASSLSRNQPQHF. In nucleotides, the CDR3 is TGTGCCAGCAGCTTATCTCGGAATCAGCCCCAGCATTTT. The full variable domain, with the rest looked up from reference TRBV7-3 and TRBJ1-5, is GAGVSQTPSNKVTEKGKYVELRCDPISGHTALYWYRQSLGQGPEFLIYFQGTGAADDSGLPNDRFFAVRPEGSVSTLKIQRTERGDSAVYLCASSLSRNQPQHFGDGTRLSIL.

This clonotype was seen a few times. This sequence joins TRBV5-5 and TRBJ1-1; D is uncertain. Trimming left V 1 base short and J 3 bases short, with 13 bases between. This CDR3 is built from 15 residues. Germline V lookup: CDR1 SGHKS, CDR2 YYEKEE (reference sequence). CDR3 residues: CASSLSLRGYTEAFF. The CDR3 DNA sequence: TGTGCCAGCAGCTTGTCGTTAAGAGGGTACACTGAAGCTTTCTTT.